These T cell receptor beta chains were read from a single sample in a study of early T cells in non-severe SARS-CoV-2 infection. Each CDR3 protein gets one entry after TCRdb re-called the 5' RACE reads with MiXCR. The repertoire holds roughly 75,000 distinct CDR3 sequences, with about 11% as singletons. The sequenced material came from whole blood. Receptors originate from an adult who was a healthcare worker with PCR-confirmed SARS-CoV-2 infection or an uninfected control (not recorded which). The CDR3 runs from the conserved cysteine through the conserved F or W. Fields, in order: D gene, J gene, clone size, V gene, CDR3 protein, CDR3 DNA. A D gene is named only where the DNA matches it firmly. Not every row has a clone size; where given, it reads once, few, many or a size class.

- TRBJ1-5 few TRBV12-3/TRBV12-4 CASSLMVEYSNQPQHF TGTGCCAGCAGTTTAATGGTAGAATATAGCAATCAGCCCCAGCATTTT
TRBD2 TRBJ2-1 few TRBV12-3/TRBV12-4 CASSLGTSFSEQFF TGTGCCAGCAGTTTAGGGACTAGCTTTTCTGAGCAGTTCTTC
- TRBJ2-5 - TRBV3-1 CASSHTNPGSFQETQYF TGTGCCAGCAGCCATACTAACCCCGGGAGCTTCCAGGAGACCCAGTACTTC
- TRBJ2-2 - TRBV3-1 CASSQRRNTGELFF TGTGCCAGCAGCCAGCGGCGAAACACCGGGGAGCTGTTTTTT
- TRBJ1-1 few TRBV5-4 CASSLNTGNTEAFF TGTGCCAGCAGCTTGAACACAGGAAACACTGAAGCTTTCTTT
- TRBJ1-6 few TRBV6-6 CASSYGRALSPLHF TGTGCCAGCAGTTACGGGAGGGCGCTGTCACCCCTCCACTTT
- TRBJ2-7 many TRBV10-3 CAISEKKYEQYF TGTGCCATCAGTGAAAAGAAGTACGAGCAGTACTTC
- TRBJ2-7 many TRBV6-5 CASSYSAGVYEQYF TGTGCCAGCAGTTACTCGGCAGGGGTCTACGAGCAGTACTTC
TRBD1 TRBJ1-1 - TRBV18 CASSPRDSWNTEAFF TGTGCCAGCTCACCACGGGACAGCTGGAACACTGAAGCTTTCTTT
- TRBJ2-5 few TRBV2 CASRGLRGETQYF TGTGCCAGCAGAGGACTCCGGGGAGAGACCCAGTACTTC
- TRBJ2-5 many TRBV7-2 CASSLGRAETQYF TGTGCCAGCAGCTTAGGCAGGGCTGAGACCCAGTACTTC
- TRBJ2-2 few TRBV4-2 CASSQERTNTGELFF TGTGCCAGCAGCCAAGAAAGGACGAACACCGGGGAGCTGTTTTTT
- TRBJ1-6 many TRBV12-3/TRBV12-4 CASSRTGARSSYNSPLHF TGTGCCAGCAGTCGGACGGGGGCACGGAGCTCCTATAATTCACCCCTCCACTTT
TRBD2 TRBJ2-7 - TRBV20-1 CSAPAGGKYEQYF TGCAGTGCCCCAGCGGGGGGGAAGTACGAGCAGTACTTC
- TRBJ1-1 many TRBV5-5 CASSLDQGMNTEAFF TGTGCCAGCAGCTTGGATCAGGGAATGAACACTGAAGCTTTCTTT
- TRBJ2-7 few TRBV30 CAWSVLPESEEQYF TGTGCCTGGAGTGTACTTCCAGAATCAGAGGAGCAGTACTTC
- TRBJ1-5 many TRBV29-1 CSVGAGNQPQHF TGCAGCGTTGGGGCAGGCAATCAGCCCCAGCATTTT
TRBD1 TRBJ1-5 - TRBV19 CASSPDRQGSWQPQHF TGTGCCAGTAGTCCCGACAGACAGGGCTCCTGGCAGCCCCAGCATTTT
- TRBJ1-1 few TRBV29-1 CSVTGYNTEAFF TGCAGCGTAACAGGGTATAACACTGAAGCTTTCTTT
- TRBJ2-6 many TRBV11-2 CASSLGTGFSGANVLTF TGTGCCAGCAGCTTAGGAACGGGTTTTTCTGGGGCCAACGTCCTGACTTTC
- TRBJ2-7 few TRBV7-9 CASSLDGGLTYEQYF TGTGCCAGCAGCTTAGACGGGGGGCTGACCTACGAGCAGTACTTC
- TRBJ1-4 many TRBV29-1 CSVVYDLSEKLFF TGCAGCGTTGTTTACGACCTAAGTGAAAAACTGTTTTTT
TRBD1 TRBJ1-5 - TRBV19 CASSWDRGLGNQPQHF TGTGCCAGTAGTTGGGACAGGGGGCTTGGCAATCAGCCCCAGCATTTT
- TRBJ1-4 few TRBV15 CATSRGGEASEKLFF TGTGCCACCAGCAGAGGAGGGGAAGCTAGTGAAAAACTGTTTTTT
- TRBJ1-5 few TRBV19 CASSPKVHSNQPQHF TGTGCCAGTAGCCCGAAAGTCCATAGCAATCAGCCCCAGCATTTT
TRBD1 TRBJ1-2 many TRBV4-3 CASSQDGTANYGYTF TGCGCCAGCAGCCAAGATGGGACAGCTAACTATGGCTACACCTTC
TRBD2 TRBJ2-1 many TRBV11-2 CASSLYRGSSHNEQFF TGTGCCAGCAGCTTATATCGCGGGAGCTCCCACAATGAGCAGTTCTTC
- TRBJ1-5 many TRBV6-6 CASRPDAGTGVGNQPQHF TGTGCCAGCAGGCCAGATGCTGGGACTGGGGTTGGCAATCAGCCCCAGCATTTT
- TRBJ2-5 many TRBV11-3 CASSLGGPGAAQETQYF TGTGCCAGCAGCTTAGGGGGTCCGGGGGCCGCCCAAGAGACCCAGTACTTC
- TRBJ1-2 many TRBV10-3 CAISESGRIGYTF TGTGCCATCAGTGAGTCAGGTCGGATTGGCTACACCTTC
TRBD1 TRBJ2-5 - TRBV2 CASSDDRGETQYF TGTGCCAGCAGTGACGACAGGGGAGAGACCCAGTACTTC
- TRBJ1-6 few TRBV20-1 CSARDGGVPYSPLHF TGCAGTGCTAGAGATGGCGGAGTTCCCTATTCACCCCTCCACTTT
- TRBJ1-3 - TRBV20-1 CSAERTGYSGNTIYF TGCAGTGCTGAGCGTACAGGGTACTCTGGAAACACCATATATTTT
- TRBJ2-3 many TRBV2 CASSDDTDTQYF TGTGCCAGCAGTGACGACACAGATACGCAGTATTTT
- TRBJ1-2 many TRBV3-1 CASSQEGSYTF TGTGCCAGCAGCCAAGAGGGGAGCTACACCTTC
- TRBJ1-1 - TRBV18 CASSPAFIGTEAFF TGTGCCAGCTCACCGGCCTTCATAGGAACTGAAGCTTTCTTT
TRBD2 TRBJ2-7 many TRBV27 CASSLLAGVNEQYF TGTGCCAGCAGTTTGCTAGCGGGGGTCAACGAGCAGTACTTC
- TRBJ1-6 many TRBV5-1 CASSLGQTDSPLHF TGCGCCAGCAGCTTAGGACAGACGGATTCACCCCTCCACTTT
TRBD1 TRBJ1-6 many TRBV2 CASSERNRGSPLHF TGTGCCAGCAGTGAACGGAACAGGGGTTCACCCCTCCACTTT
- TRBJ2-5 many TRBV6-6 CASSYGGKYQETQYF TGTGCCAGCAGTTACGGGGGGAAGTACCAAGAGACCCAGTACTTC
- TRBJ2-2 few TRBV19 CASTVSGTGELFF TGTGCCAGTACCGTGTCGGGGACCGGGGAGCTGTTTTTT